Below, one T cell receptor beta chain is given with its context. No antigen is known for it. No much larger clone exists at a distance of one base, and base qualities are not known. Donors were healthy HIV-negative adults with no recently reported acute infections or vaccinations. Only Caucasian adults living in Nashville, Tennessee, USA were represented among the donors. Magnetic negative selection was used to enrich CD4+ T cells, after which naive cells were positively selected on CD45RA and the negative fraction became the memory subset. Blood was obtained by leukapheresis, after which PBMCs were separated by Ficoll-Histopaque density gradient centrifugation and cryopreserved in liquid nitrogen vapor phase. Analytical flow cytometry was used to check the purity and quantity of every magnetically sorted T cell population. From each sorted fraction, genomic DNA was isolated and quantified by UV absorbance on a Nanodrop 2000c.

The sample belongs to a study of shared clonotypes between healthy human individuals (TCRdb year 2020). As for the study more broadly: The cohort included three men and two women between 18 and 49 years of age. For each donor, CD4 naive and CD4 memory were each run on three plates, CD8 naive on two plates, and CD8 memory on one plate. The study deeply sequenced blood TCR repertoires of five healthy adults to estimate repertoire size and the extent of clonotype sharing between individuals. To increase sequencing depth and limit assay-specific biases, different laboratories used diverse techniques to prepare libraries and sequence TCR repertoires. Each donor's leukapheresis produced roughly between about 0.85 and 10 billion PBMCs.

Using the deep immunoSEQ assay, TCR CDR3 regions were amplified from genomic DNA by multiplex PCR. Extracted genomic DNA from each cell subset was distributed evenly across all wells of several immunoSEQ 96-well plates, and each plate was treated as a replicate. For sorted subsets, roughly 200 ng of genomic DNA, equivalent to some 33,000 T cell genomes, went into each replicate PCR. Purified libraries were quantified with a Qubit 3.0 fluorometer, sized on a Bioanalyzer 2100, and re-quantified with the KAPA Library Quantification kit. Every immunoSEQ 96-well plate was sequenced on a separate single-read 150-cycle Illumina NextSeq 550 flow cell. The study's own analysis went as follows. Because only junctional sequences without quality scores were contained in the immunoSEQ output, filtering matching that applied to full-length reads could not be performed. To assign V/J genes and CDR3, sequences were annotated using PyIR, a Python wrapper for IgBLAST v1.9, with IMGT germline references. Reads were removed for weak V/J assignments (E-value above 1e-6), missing CDR3, stop codons, out-of-frame junctions, or ambiguous translated residues. V3J clonotypes were defined as sequences sharing an identical inferred V gene, J gene, and CDR3 amino acid sequence. The percentage overlap between two repertoires was calculated by dividing the number of shared unique clonotypes by the size of the smaller repertoire. Three approaches were used to assess repertoire richness: RTK rarefaction, the Chao1 estimator, and Recon v2.1 estimates of unobserved clonotypes. Generation probabilities for all TCRbeta clonotypes obtained by the gDNA method from several donors were computed using OLGA. Held by TCRdb, this immuneACCESS table contains in-frame sequences only and omits some clones. Under half of the omission traces to an unresolved V gene where checked; the cause of the rest is unknown. V and J calls and clone size follow that table, whereas D and trimming were derived from the DNA. This sample has 900,000 to 1,200,000 clones in its table, and about 84% of those were observed once. 0.55% to 0.7% of the sample lies in the top ten.

What the authors observed across the whole study: Based on pairwise subsampling, the degree of clonotype sharing among donors was expected to be affected by sequencing depth. Clonotypes shared by all four sorted-subset donors showed higher generation probabilities than non-shared clonotypes. When a handful of donors were compared, the shared fraction of clonotypes was around 4.6% for naive CD4, approximately 3.5% for naive CD8, 2% to 2.5% for memory CD4, and 0.4% for memory CD8. Naive subsets generally had larger estimated clonotype richness than memory subsets. Rarefaction of sorted-subset datasets indicated incomplete sequencing despite the large sequencing depth. The small number of donors limited the genetic and exposure-history diversity represented. Sampling was limited to blood, and TCR repertoires in tissue likely differ from TCR repertoires in blood.

This clonotype was sampled from a man aged 18-30 years in good health. Some clones in this sample may be carry-over from other donors' samples. The sample taken for sequencing was memory CD4+ T cells from PBMCs. In light of the paper, this sample's cell subset or site label describes: CD45RA-negative fraction.

The CDR3 is CASSPGWENWETQYF. The DNA sequence is TGTGCCAGCAGTCCCGGGTGGGAGAATTGGGAGACCCAGTACTTC. The chain is made from TRBV27 and TRBJ2-5, with TRBD2 perhaps the D gene, on 5 matching bases. V was cut back by 5 bases and J by 5 bases, leaving a gap of 18 bases between them. Taken from cysteine to phenylalanine, the CDR3 has 15 residues. The retained sequence is limited to the CDR3, 45 bases, with the frame set at the first base. Per the germline V gene (reference sequence), MNHEY is the CDR1 and SMNVEV is the CDR2.